The T cell receptor beta chain described here comes from a study of cytomegalovirus exposure and HLA in healthy donors. Regarding the study as a whole: Being productive about 87% or about 30% of the time was typical of most TCR beta V segments in an earlier analysis. Upon later analysis, TCR association rates were observed to vary by HLA locus, being highest for DRB1 and lowest for HLA-C.

This CDR3 is 10 amino acids long. Germline V CDR1 and CDR2: DFQATT, SNEGSKA (reference sequence). The ends were cut back, 8 bases at V and 7 bases at J, with 9 bases in the middle. Comment on this clone: Its cognate antigen is unknown.

Researchers ran the PCR with 60 Vbeta and 13 Jbeta primers. Per the original data handling: It was a later analysis that counted around 85 million unique TCR beta chains, of which some 9.9 million were shared. The assay was immunoSEQ multiplex PCR, and TCRdb's table has in-frame clones only and misses some. The DNA was the basis for D and trimming; V, J and clone size are from that table. Of about 180,000 clones in the sample, roughly 87% are singletons; the top ten hold less than 0.65%. The genes are TRBV20-1 and TRBJ2-1, with D perhaps matching TRBD2 (6 bases). The origin of this receptor is a woman aged 50 to 60 in good health and CMV-seronegative. The sequencing input was PBMCs. This CDR3 is CSPAGNEQFF. The CDR3 DNA sequence: TGCAGTCCTGCGGGGAATGAGCAGTTCTTC.